Each of the 25 T cell receptor beta chains below was sequenced from the same sample in a study of blood T cell repertoires in COVID-19. The protocol was immunoSEQ multiplex PCR, while the TCRdb copy is restricted to in-frame clones and leaves out a portion. This table has 60,000 to 80,000 clones, about 89% appearing once. Material for sequencing was peripheral blood. The receptors stem from a man aged 55 to 69 with acute or convalescent COVID-19.

The CDR3 sequence: CASSSRWGGEMNTEAFF. CDR3 DNA: TGTGCCAGCAGCTCCCGCTGGGGGGGCGAGATGAACACTGAAGCTTTCTTT. The chain recombines TRBV14 with TRBJ1-1; D may be TRBD1 (6 bases). The V gene's germline CDR1 is SGHDN and CDR2 FVKESK. The CDR3 is 17 residues long. Trimming removed 5 bases from V and 0 bases from J, with 19 bases in between.

To note about this clone: At the DNA level, this CDR3 is encoded by other sequences in the same sample as well. The genes are TRBV24-1 and TRBJ1-2; a possible D gene is TRBD1 (5 bases). Germline V lookup: CDR1 KGHDR, CDR2 SFDVKD. The CDR3 extends over 14 amino acids. V lost 0 bases and J lost 1, with 5 bases in between. In nucleotides, the CDR3 is TGTGCCACCAGTGATTTGCAGGGTAACTATGGCTACACCTTC. It is translated as CATSDLQGNYGYTF.

The V call is TRBV5-4, the J call TRBJ2-7; no firm D call. Trimming took 0 bases from V and 2 from J, leaving 12 bases between them. Germline V gene data show CDR1 as SGHNT and CDR2 as YYREEE (reference sequence). The CDR3 covers 15 residues. The CDR3 is CASSLGGNGPYEQYF. In nucleotides, the CDR3 is TGTGCCAGCAGCTTGGGAGGAAATGGTCCCTACGAGCAGTACTTC.

Only one count was recorded for this clone. The chain links TRBV21-1 to TRBJ2-7; no check of the table's D call, TRBD2, against the DNA was made. TRBV21-1 is designated a pseudogene. This CDR3 contains 21 residues. The CDR3 DNA follows: TGTGCCAGCAGCAAACCTTATGGCGGACTGGCTCCCTTGGGGTCCTCCTACGAGCAGTACTTC. This sequence encodes CASSKPYGGLAPLGSSYEQYF.

This chain uses TRBV5-4 with TRBJ2-2; tentatively, D is TRBD2 (5 bases). CDR1 is SGHNT, CDR2 YYREEE, per germline (reference sequence). V lost 4 bases and J 3 bases, leaving 10 bases between the germline ends. This CDR3 is 14 amino acids long. In nucleotides, the CDR3 is TGTGCCAGCAGCAAGGAGGTGGACACCGGGGAGCTGTTTTTT. As protein: CASSKEVDTGELFF.

The V and J genes are TRBV14 and TRBJ2-7; 10 nucleotides match TRBD1. The CDR3 loop spans 14 amino acids. Germline V gene sequence: CDR1 SGHDN, CDR2 FVKESK. V lost 3 bases, J lost 3 bases, and 2 bases stayed unmatched. The CDR3 DNA follows: TGTGCCAGCAGCCACTGGACAGGGGGCTACGAGCAGTACTTC. It specifies CASSHWTGGYEQYF.

This chain uses TRBV5-1 with TRBJ2-5; 7 bases are a match to TRBD1. In germline, CDR1 is SGHRS, CDR2 YFSETQ. V lost 2 bases, J lost 2 bases, and 3 bases stayed unmatched. CDR3 length: 14 amino acids. CDR3 nucleotides: TGCGCCAGCAGCTTAGACAGGGTTCAAGAGACCCAGTACTTC. It is translated as CASSLDRVQETQYF.

The chain combines TRBV23-1 with TRBJ2-7; TRBD1 matches 7 bases. TRBV23-1 is an open reading frame, and its role is uncertain. The CDR3 totals 17 residues. The J segment lost 3 bases and the V segment lost 4 bases, leaving 15 bases of the junction unmatched. CDR3 DNA sequence: TGCGCCAGCAGTCGGTCCACCCGGCCGGGACAGAACTACGAGCAGTACTTC. Its protein product is CASSRSTRPGQNYEQYF.

V and J are TRBV12-3 or TRBV12-4 and TRBJ1-2, with unresolved D. This CDR3 contains 13 residues. Trimming took 6 bases from V and 1 from J, leaving 9 bases between them. CDR3 residues: CASSTYGNYGYTF. DNA for the CDR3: TGTGCCAGCAGCACCTATGGTAACTATGGCTACACCTTC.

There are a few counts of this clone. The genes are TRBV18 and TRBJ1-2; D gene ambiguous. Germline CDR1 and CDR2: KGHSH and LQKENI. This CDR3 has 13 amino acids. V lost 6 bases and J 3 bases, leaving 11 bases between the germline ends. The DNA for the CDR3 is TGTGCCAGCTCCCCCCGGGGAGACTATGGCTACACCTTC. Translated: CASSPRGDYGYTF.

This sequence joins TRBV27 and TRBJ2-3, with D unresolved. Germline V CDR1 and CDR2: MNHEY, SMNVEV (reference sequence). CDR3 length: 14 amino acids. V gave up 3 bases and J gave up 0 bases, with 7 bases separating them. CDR3 DNA sequence: TGTGCCAGCAGTTTCTCTACCAGCACAGATACGCAGTATTTT. Translated: CASSFSTSTDTQYF.

This clone was observed a handful of times. The gene calls are TRBV5-1 and TRBJ2-7; the match to TRBD1 covers 7 bases. The CDR3 runs 16 residues. Germline trimming cut 0 bases from V and 2 bases from J; bases unmatched to any gene: 8. Per germline, CDR1 SGHRS and CDR2 YFSETQ. The CDR3: CASSLVLQGIPYEQYF. CDR3 coding DNA: TGCGCCAGCAGCTTGGTCTTACAGGGGATTCCCTACGAGCAGTACTTC.

The rearrangement uses TRBV10-3 and TRBJ2-1; 9 bases map to TRBD2. CDR1 is ENHRY, CDR2 SYGVKD, per germline. The junction had 11 bases not matched to a gene; V was cut back by 1 base and J by 10 bases. The CDR3 runs 16 residues. The CDR3 DNA follows: TGTGCCATCAGTGAGTACGGCGCGGGAGGGCCAGGAGAGCAGTTCTTC. It specifies CAISEYGAGGPGEQFF.

This clone showed up just once. The genes are TRBV29-1 and TRBJ1-2; weak D call: TRBD1 (5 bases). Germline CDR1 and CDR2: SQVTM and ANQGSEA. The V end was cut by 6 bases, the J end by 8 bases, with 19 bases between. The CDR3 covers 13 residues. Here the CDR3 DNA reads TGCAGCGTCCGCGGGACCCCCACGCGAGGCTACACCTTC. Amino acids: CSVRGTPTRGYTF.

A single count supports this clone. CDR3 loop: CASSQGQNTEAFF. CDR3 nucleotides: TGTGCCAGCAGCCAAGGACAGAACACTGAAGCTTTCTTT. The V gene is TRBV14, the J gene TRBJ1-1; D ambiguous. Trimming removed 1 base from V and 1 base from J, with 4 bases in between. There are 13 residues in the CDR3. Germline-derived CDR1 and CDR2 are SGHDN and FVKESK.

The chain uses TRBV10-1 and TRBJ2-2; D is undetermined. Germline V gene data show CDR1 as WNHNN and CDR2 as SYGVQD (reference sequence). The CDR3 totals 12 residues. The germline V and J ends were trimmed by 6 bases and 6 bases, with 8 bases remaining between them. This chain's CDR3 is CASSQVSGELFF. CDR3 nucleotide sequence: TGCGCCAGCAGCCAGGTCTCCGGGGAGCTGTTTTTT.

Only one count was recorded for this clone. This rearrangement joins TRBV29-1 to TRBJ2-5; TRBD1 matches 9 bases. The CDR3 is made up of 15 amino acids. Per germline, CDR1 SQVTM and CDR2 ANQGSEA. V dropped 4 bases and J dropped 7; count of bases not matched to a gene: 13. CDR3: CSVAPLNRQGGTQYF. In nucleotides, the CDR3 is TGCAGCGTTGCTCCTTTAAATCGACAGGGGGGGACCCAGTACTTC.

This sequence joins TRBV11-2 and TRBJ1-6; maybe TRBD1 (6 bases). V lost 1 base and J 7 bases, leaving 23 bases between the germline ends. The CDR3 covers 19 residues. Germline loops: CDR1 SGHAT, CDR2 FQNNGV. CDR3 nucleotide sequence: TGTGCCAGCAGCTTAGTGCAGGGATGGGACAAAGCGGGAAATTCACCCCTCCACTTT. The encoded protein is CASSLVQGWDKAGNSPLHF. Filled out from reference TRBV11-2 and TRBJ1-6, the complete variable domain reads EAGVAQSPRYKIIEKRQSVAFWCNPISGHATLYWYQQILGQGPKLLIQFQNNGVVDDSQLPKDRFSAERLKGVDSTLKIQPAKLEDSAVYLCASSLVQGWDKAGNSPLHFGNGTRLTVT.

The count of this clone is one. This chain joins TRBV4-2 and TRBJ1-4, with D possibly TRBD1 on 5 matching bases. This CDR3 contains 16 residues. Looked up from germline, CDR1 is LGHNA and CDR2 is YNFKEQ. V lost 3 bases, J lost 4 bases, and 15 bases lay in between. The CDR3 DNA follows: TGTGCCAGCAGCCAGAGTTCGTGGCAGGGTAATGAAAAACTGTTTTTT. Protein: CASSQSSWQGNEKLFF.

The chain couples TRBV30 to TRBJ2-3; 7 bases are a match to TRBD1. CDR1 is GTSNPN and CDR2 is SVGIG in the germline V gene (reference sequence). This CDR3 spans 14 amino acids. After removal of 2 bases from V and 0 bases from J, the junction contained 2 bases not matched to a gene. CDR3 sequence (DNA): TGTGCCTGGAGTCCGGGACAGAGCACAGATACGCAGTATTTT. This translates into CAWSPGQSTDTQYF. Together with reference TRBV30 and TRBJ2-3, the CDR3 gives the full variable domain: SQTIHQWPATLVQPVGSPLSLECTVEGTSNPNLYWYRQAAGRGLQLLFYSVGIGQISSEVPQNLSASRPQDRQFILSSKKLLLSDSGFYLCAWSPGQSTDTQYFGPGTRLTVL.

In DNA, the CDR3 is TGTGCCAGCAGCAACCGGGACAGGGACACCGGGGAGCTGTTTTTT. Translating it yields CASSNRDRDTGELFF. This chain links TRBV9 with TRBJ2-2; TRBD1 matches 9 bases. The V gene's germline CDR1 is SGDLS and CDR2 YYNGEE. Trimming removed 4 bases from V and 3 bases from J; junction bases left unmatched: 4. This CDR3 is built from 15 residues.

The rearrangement links TRBV27 to TRBJ2-7; 10 bases fit TRBD2. The CDR3 spans 16 residues. V lost 5 bases, J lost 1 base, and 8 bases stayed unmatched. From germline, CDR1 is MNHEY and CDR2 SMNVEV (reference sequence). The CDR3 DNA reads TGTGCCAGCAGTACTACCGGGACTAGCGCTTCCTACGAGCAGTACTTC. Amino acid sequence: CASSTTGTSASYEQYF.

This clone was counted once. This chain uses TRBV18 with TRBJ1-3; D perhaps matches TRBD1 (6 bases). CDR3 length: 20 residues. Germline V gives CDR1 KGHSH, CDR2 LQKENI. Deletions cut 6 bases from V and 0 bases from J, with 27 bases between. The CDR3 DNA follows: TGTGCCAGCTCCCAACCGGGTGCGGGGGGCCTAGTTCGCTCTGGAAACACCATATATTTT. As protein: CASSQPGAGGLVRSGNTIYF.

The V gene is TRBV5-1, the J gene TRBJ1-1; the D is unclear. In germline, CDR1 is SGHRS, CDR2 YFSETQ. This CDR3 comprises 14 residues. Trimming pared 0 bases from V and 0 bases from J, leaving 6 bases between. The CDR3 nucleotides are TGCGCCAGCAGCTTGGGTCGGTTGAACACTGAAGCTTTCTTT. Amino acid sequence: CASSLGRLNTEAFF.

This chain links TRBV19 with TRBJ1-2; D call uncertain. Looked up from germline, CDR1 is LNHDA and CDR2 is SQIVND (reference sequence). This CDR3 comprises 14 residues. V lost 0 bases and J lost 2, with 7 bases in between. CDR3 coding DNA: TGTGCCAGTAGTATAGATACAGACAACTATGGCTACACCTTC. Amino acid sequence: CASSIDTDNYGYTF.